These 32 T cell receptor beta chains came from one sample sequenced in a study of beta chain features in type 1 diabetes. The study reverse transcribed the entire isolated RNA, so it sequenced expressed TCRB transcripts. Some clones are missing from TCRdb's copy, which holds only in-frame ones; the method was immunoSEQ multiplex PCR. Here the sample spans 400,000 or so clones, 10% to 15% being singletons. General study results and limits: Patients with Type 1 diabetes showed moderately but significantly shorter TCRB CDR3s in all four CD4+ subsets.

These receptors have no identified antigens. Sequencing was performed on naive CD4+ T cells from blood. Receptors were obtained from a woman younger than 35 with type 1 diabetes.

The chain recombines TRBV29-1 with TRBJ2-3; a possible D gene is TRBD1 (6 bases). V dropped 6 bases and J dropped 8 bases, with 21 bases sitting between them. Germline lookup yields CDR1 SQVTM and CDR2 ANQGSEA. The CDR3 has 14 residues. The CDR3 here is CSVRELGGLPTQYF. CDR3 DNA sequence: TGCAGCGTACGGGAACTAGGGGGATTGCCTACGCAGTATTTT.

This rearrangement joins TRBV7-9 to TRBJ2-7; 9 nucleotides line up with TRBD2. Germline assignment: CDR1 SEHNR and CDR2 FQNEAQ (reference sequence). V gave up 5 bases and J gave up 3 bases; unmatched junction bases: 8. The CDR3 has 15 residues. The CDR3, as DNA: TGTGCCAGCAGCACGCCGGCTAGCGGGAACTACGAGCAGTACTTC. This translates into CASSTPASGNYEQYF.

This clone was seen a handful of times. The chain recombines TRBV29-1 with TRBJ2-5, with TRBD1 matching 9 bases. The DNA end lines up better with TRBJ2-7; the J call may be wrong. Per the germline V gene, CDR1 is SQVTM and CDR2 is ANQGSEA. The CDR3 length is 13 residues. CDR3 loop: CSVRGQGGYEQYF. Here the CDR3 DNA reads TGCAGCGTTAGGGGACAGGGTGGATACGAGCAGTACTTC.

This clone has a handful of counts. V and J are TRBV7-2 and TRBJ1-2, with TRBD1 matching over 7 bases. With 5 bases clipped from V and 3 bases from J, the junction kept 6 bases outside the gene matches. The CDR3 is 14 residues long. Per germline, CDR1 SGHTA and CDR2 FQGNSA. CDR3 DNA: TGTGCCAGCAGCCCCGGACAGGTTTACTATGGCTACACCTTC. It is translated as CASSPGQVYYGYTF.

This clone occurred a few times. This chain joins TRBV2 and TRBJ2-1; TRBD2 agrees at 15 bases. Germline values: CDR1 SNHLY, CDR2 FYNNEI. V lost 9 bases, J lost 4 bases, and 7 bases stayed unmatched. CDR3 length: 16 residues. The CDR3 bases are TGTGCCAGAGCGGGACTAGCGGGAGGAGGGTACAATGAGCAGTTCTTC. It translates to CARAGLAGGGYNEQFF.

This clone was seen more than once but under ten times. V usage is TRBV18 and J usage is TRBJ2-5; tentatively, D is TRBD1 (5 bases). Germline V CDR1 and CDR2: KGHSH, LQKENI. Trimming removed 6 bases at V and 3 bases at J, with 14 bases between. This CDR3 is 14 amino acids long. CDR3 sequence: CASSQRGTEETQYF. The CDR3 region has the DNA TGTGCCAGCTCTCAAAGGGGAACAGAAGAGACCCAGTACTTC.

This clone was detected a few times. The chain has TRBV7-2 and TRBJ1-2; unclear D gene. The germline V and J ends were trimmed by 3 bases and 3 bases, with 17 bases remaining between them. The CDR3 spans 16 residues. CDR1 and CDR2 (germline): SGHTA, FQGNSA. The CDR3 spells CASSFSPQVSDYGYTF. CDR3 DNA sequence: TGTGCCAGCAGCTTTTCGCCCCAGGTTTCGGACTATGGCTACACCTTC.

The rearrangement joins TRBV7-9 to TRBJ2-3; 7 nucleotides align to TRBD1. The CDR3 spans 15 residues. In germline, CDR1 is SEHNR, CDR2 FQNEAQ (reference sequence). Trimming cost V 5 bases and J 0 bases; bases outside gene matches: 5. CDR3 bases: TGTGCCAGCAGCCTAACAGGGGCGAGCACAGATACGCAGTATTTT. This gives the protein CASSLTGASTDTQYF.

The chain is built from TRBV5-1 and TRBJ1-1; no reliable D call. The germline V and J ends were trimmed by 4 bases and 0 bases, with 22 bases remaining between them. The length of the CDR3 is 18 residues. Germline values: CDR1 SGHRS, CDR2 YFSETQ. The CDR3 DNA reads TGCGCCAGCAGCCGATCAGCTCGAGGAGCCCCTATGAACACTGAAGCTTTCTTT. Translation: CASSRSARGAPMNTEAFF.

Only a few counts were recorded for this clone. The rearrangement joins TRBV5-6 to TRBJ2-5, with 9 bases that match TRBD1. In germline, CDR1 is SGHDT, CDR2 YYEEEE. The CDR3 sequence is 14 residues long. The V segment lost 4 bases and the J segment 5 bases; nucleotides outside the gene matches: 6. Written as DNA, the CDR3 is TGTGCCAGCAGCGTTGACAGGGGGTGGGAGACCCAGTACTTC. It is translated as CASSVDRGWETQYF.

This sequence joins TRBV7-9 and TRBJ2-6; maybe TRBD1 (5 bases). V shed 5 bases and J shed 0 bases, with 11 bases lying between them. Germline V gives CDR1 SEHNR, CDR2 FQNEAQ (reference sequence). The CDR3 has 16 amino acids. The CDR3 reads CASSLPGSSGANVLTF. The CDR3 DNA reads as TGTGCCAGCAGCCTTCCAGGGTCCTCTGGGGCCAACGTCCTGACTTTC. The full variable domain, with the rest looked up from reference TRBV7-9 and TRBJ2-6, is DTGVSQNPRHKITKRGQNVTFRCDPISEHNRLYWYRQTLGQGPEFLTYFQNEAQLEKSRLLSDRFSAERPKGSFSTLEIQRTEQGDSAMYLCASSLPGSSGANVLTFGAGSRLTVL.

The chain couples TRBV19 to TRBJ2-7, with 10 bases lining up with TRBD1. Germline values: CDR1 LNHDA, CDR2 SQIVND (reference sequence). Trimming at V came to 5 bases and at J to 5 bases, leaving 9 bases not matched to a gene. The CDR3 is 15 amino acids. CDR3 DNA sequence: TGTGCCAGTAGTCATCCGGGACAGGGGAAGAACGAGCAGTACTTC. It translates to CASSHPGQGKNEQYF.

The genes are TRBV7-9 and TRBJ2-1; a weak D match, TRBD2 (6 bases). Germline lookup yields CDR1 SEHNR and CDR2 FQNEAQ (reference sequence). The CDR3 loop spans 14 amino acids. Trimming pared 5 bases from V and 0 bases from J, leaving 8 bases between. CDR3 residues: CASSQDYSYNEQFF. The CDR3 DNA reads as TGTGCCAGCAGCCAGGACTACTCCTACAATGAGCAGTTCTTC.

This clone occurred a few times. V gene TRBV29-1 combines with J gene TRBJ1-1, with D possibly TRBD1 on 6 matching bases. The CDR3 runs to 14 residues. Germline V gives CDR1 SQVTM, CDR2 ANQGSEA. With 2 bases removed from V and 5 bases from J, the gap between germline ends came to 15 bases. The CDR3 region has the DNA TGCAGCGTTGAACTGAAGGGGGTGGGGACTGAAGCTTTCTTT. It codes for CSVELKGVGTEAFF. Full variable domain (rest looked up from reference TRBV29-1 and TRBJ1-1): SAVISQKPSRDICQRGTSLTIQCQVDSQVTMMFWYRQQPGQSLTLIATANQGSEATYESGFVIDKFPISRPNLTFSTLTVSNMSPEDSSIYLCSVELKGVGTEAFFGQGTRLTVV.

V gene TRBV7-8 combines with J gene TRBJ1-5, with TRBD1 as a possible D gene (5 bases). The CDR3 has 17 amino acids. V gave up 0 bases and J gave up 0 bases, with 12 bases separating them. The V gene's germline CDR1 is SGHVS and CDR2 FQNEAQ. The CDR3 DNA is TGTGCCAGCAGCTTAGCGCGGGGGTGGGATAGCAATCAGCCCCAGCATTTT. Translated, it gives CASSLARGWDSNQPQHF.

This clone occurred a few times. The rearrangement links TRBV10-3 to TRBJ2-7, with D possibly matching TRBD2 (6 bases). The CDR3 is 12 amino acids. Trimming took off 8 bases at V and 0 bases at J, with 8 bases between the two ends. Looked up from germline, CDR1 is ENHRY and CDR2 is SYGVKD. In DNA form, the CDR3 reads TGTGCCATCGGCGGGACCTCCTACGAGCAGTACTTC. Translating it yields CAIGGTSYEQYF.

In its sample, this clone was seen a few times. The chain combines TRBV7-6 with TRBJ2-5; D remains unclear. The CDR3 is made up of 14 amino acids. Trimming took off 5 bases at V and 5 bases at J, with 15 bases between the two ends. Germline loops: CDR1 SGHVS, CDR2 FNYEAQ. The chain's CDR3 is CASSLLKSRETQYF. In DNA form, the CDR3 reads TGTGCCAGCAGCCTCCTTAAGTCCCGGGAGACCCAGTACTTC.

The chain has TRBV29-1 and TRBJ2-7, with D uncertain. V was shortened by 6 bases and J by 3 bases, with 12 bases between the two germline ends. This CDR3 has 12 amino acids. Germline CDR1 and CDR2: SQVTM and ANQGSEA. The CDR3 here is CSVARYNYEQYF. The CDR3 bases are TGCAGCGTGGCTAGATATAACTACGAGCAGTACTTC.

This clone was found a few times. This chain connects TRBV2 to TRBJ1-1; the D is unclear. The CDR3 loop spans 13 amino acids. Deletions cut 5 bases from V and 1 base from J, with 8 bases between. Per the germline V gene, CDR1 is SNHLY and CDR2 is FYNNEI. The CDR3: CASSTSGNTEAFF. The DNA of the CDR3 is TGTGCCAGCAGTACTAGTGGGAACACTGAAGCTTTCTTT. Looking up the rest from reference TRBV2 and TRBJ1-1 gives the full variable domain: EPEVTQTPSHQVTQMGQEVILRCVPISNHLYFYWYRQILGQKVEFLVSFYNNEISEKSEIFDDQFSVERPDGSNFTLKIRSTKLEDSAMYFCASSTSGNTEAFFGQGTRLTVV.

This clone was observed a handful of times. This rearrangement joins TRBV5-1 to TRBJ2-5; no firm D call. V lost 1 base and J lost 2, with 9 bases in between. CDR3 length: 14 amino acids. Germline V gene lookup returns CDR1 SGHRS and CDR2 YFSETQ. CDR3 coding DNA: TGCGCCAGCAGCTTGAAGCTCCCTCAAGAGACCCAGTACTTC. Amino acid sequence: CASSLKLPQETQYF.

The chain uses TRBV4-1 and TRBJ2-7; 8 nucleotides line up with TRBD2. Germline V lookup: CDR1 MGHRA, CDR2 YSYEKL. The CDR3 contains 14 residues. V trimming: 4 bases; J trimming: 7 bases; junction bases outside the gene matches: 9. The CDR3 here is CASSLERGLGEQYF. CDR3 sequence (DNA): TGCGCCAGCAGCCTCGAGCGGGGGCTAGGGGAGCAGTACTTC.

This clone was counted between two and nine times. The chain couples TRBV5-1 to TRBJ2-7; TRBD2 matches 13 bases. This CDR3 spans 15 amino acids. J lost 3 bases, V lost 4 bases, and 4 bases had no gene match. CDR1 and CDR2 (germline): SGHRS, YFSETQ. CDR3 DNA: TGCGCCAGCAGCACCGGGACTAGCGGGATCTACGAGCAGTACTTC. Translating it yields CASSTGTSGIYEQYF.

The V call is TRBV4-2, the J call TRBJ2-3; D gene ambiguous. Trimming shortened V by 4 bases and J by 0 bases, and 20 bases separated the two germline ends. From germline, CDR1 is LGHNA and CDR2 YNFKEQ. The CDR3 is 18 amino acids. The CDR3 DNA reads as TGTGCCAGCAGCCCCTATGAAAGCTCACTGTCTAGCACAGATACGCAGTATTTT. It is translated as CASSPYESSLSSTDTQYF.

This rearrangement joins TRBV30 to TRBJ1-4; 11 positions match TRBD1. V dropped 8 bases and J dropped 4; count of bases not matched to a gene: 3. Germline assignment: CDR1 GTSNPN and CDR2 SVGIG (reference sequence). The CDR3 consists of 13 residues. CDR3 sequence reads: CARTGGDNEKLFF. The CDR3 region has the DNA TGTGCCCGGACAGGGGGCGATAATGAAAAACTGTTTTTT. Variable domain in full (rest from reference TRBV30 and TRBJ1-4): SQTIHQWPATLVQPVGSPLSLECTVEGTSNPNLYWYRQAAGRGLQLLFYSVGIGQISSEVPQNLSASRPQDRQFILSSKKLLLSDSGFYLCARTGGDNEKLFFGSGTQLSVL.

V and J are TRBV19 and TRBJ2-3; TRBD2 agrees at 7 bases. V lost 5 bases, J lost 8 bases, and 10 bases stayed unmatched. CDR3 length equals 14 residues. Germline V gene lookup returns CDR1 LNHDA and CDR2 SQIVND (reference sequence). The CDR3: CASSLAGVIPTQYF. CDR3 in DNA: TGTGCCAGTAGTCTGGCGGGAGTCATTCCTACGCAGTATTTT. Variable domain in full (rest from reference TRBV19 and TRBJ2-3): DGGITQSPKYLFRKEGQNVTLSCEQNLNHDAMYWYRQDPGQGLRLIYYSQIVNDFQKGDIAEGYSVSREKKESFPLTVTSAQKNPTAFYLCASSLAGVIPTQYFGPGTRLTVL.

Remarks on this clone: Distinct nucleotide sequences in the sample also encode this CDR3. This rearrangement joins TRBV10-3 to TRBJ2-7; D unresolved. The CDR3 contains 11 residues. V lost 3 bases, J lost 3 bases, and 3 bases lay in between. CDR1 is ENHRY and CDR2 is SYGVKD in the germline V gene. The CDR3 DNA reads TGTGCCATCAGTGACAACTACGAGCAGTACTTC. It translates to CAISDNYEQYF.

CDR3 DNA: TGTGCCAGCAGTCTTGGGGGGTGGTCAGATACGCAGTATTTT. This codes for CASSLGGWSDTQYF. This chain joins TRBV25-1 and TRBJ2-3; possible D gene TRBD2, 6 bases. The germline CDR1 and CDR2 sequences are MGHDK and SYGVNS. Trimming left V 5 bases short and J 4 bases short, with 13 bases between. This CDR3 has 14 residues.

The chain couples TRBV7-2 to TRBJ1-5; perhaps TRBD1 as D (5 bases). CDR1 and CDR2 (germline): SGHTA, FQGNSA. Trimming removed 4 bases from V and 11 bases from J, with 21 bases in between. The CDR3 covers 15 residues. This CDR3 is CASSSSSGGVESQHF. The DNA of the CDR3 is TGTGCCAGCAGCTCCTCATCCGGGGGGGTTGAGTCCCAGCATTTT.

A few counts support this clone. Other DNA sequences within the sample encode an identical CDR3. This CDR3 reads CASSPPGGTEAFF. CDR3 in DNA: TGTGCCAGCTCACCACCGGGAGGGACTGAAGCTTTCTTT. The J gene is TRBJ1-1, the V gene TRBV18; D is undetermined. The V end lost 0 bases, the J end lost 5 bases, and 7 bases lay between the germline ends. CDR1 and CDR2 from the germline V gene are KGHSH and LQKENI. CDR3 length: 13 residues. Using reference TRBV18 and TRBJ1-1 for the parts outside the CDR3, the full variable domain is NAGVMQNPRHLVRRRGQEARLRCSPMKGHSHVYWYRQLPEEGLKFMVYLQKENIIDESGMPKERFSAEFPKEGPSILRIQQVVRGDSAAYFCASSPPGGTEAFFGQGTRLTVV.

This clone was seen more than once but under ten times. V gene TRBV6-5 combines with J gene TRBJ1-2; 9 nucleotides agree with TRBD1. V dropped 6 bases and J dropped 6; count of bases not matched to a gene: 8. Germline-derived CDR1 and CDR2 are MNHEY and SVGAGI. The CDR3 consists of 14 residues. The CDR3 DNA sequence: TGTGCCAGCAGGAAACCGGGACAGGGAGATGGCTACACCTTC. Its protein product is CASRKPGQGDGYTF.

The DNA of the CDR3 is TGTGCCAGCAGCCCTACAGGGAGTCAGCCCCAGCATTTT. Translating it yields CASSPTGSQPQHF. The chain recombines TRBV7-9 with TRBJ1-5, with TRBD1 as a possible D gene (6 bases). The CDR3 has 13 amino acids. CDR1 and CDR2 from the germline V gene are SEHNR and FQNEAQ (reference sequence). Trimming shortened V by 5 bases and J by 6 bases, and 11 bases separated the two germline ends.

V usage is TRBV5-1 and J usage is TRBJ2-7; no clear D gene. CDR3 size: 15 residues. V was trimmed by 0 bases and J by 1 base, leaving 11 bases between them. The germline V gene encodes CDR1 SGHRS and CDR2 YFSETQ. In DNA, the CDR3 is TGCGCCAGCAGCTTGGGTCTCCCGGGTTCCTACGAGCAGTACTTC. Protein product: CASSLGLPGSYEQYF.